This is a list of T cell receptor beta chains from one sample in a study of blood T cell repertoires in COVID-19. Libraries were prepared by immunoSEQ multiplex PCR; TCRdb keeps only in-frame clonotypes and omits some of them. The data contain 70,000 to 95,000 clones, roughly 90% of them singletons. The sequencing sample was made of peripheral blood. Receptor source: a man between 65 and 85 years old with acute or convalescent COVID-19. CDR3s include the opening cysteine and the closing phenylalanine or tryptophan. Fields, in order: clone size, J gene, D gene, V gene, CDR3 DNA, CDR3 protein. The D gene is left open where the match is weak. Rows give clone size only sometimes, using once, few, many, or a class for an expanded clone.

NA	TRBJ1-1	NA	TRBV14	TGTGCCAGCAGCCCGGGACTTAATATTGGAAAAGCTTTCTTT	CASSPGLNIGKAFF
NA	TRBJ2-1	TRBD2	TRBV7-9	TGTGCCAGCAGCAAATCGACTAGCGGGAGCGATGAGCAGTTCTTC	CASSKSTSGSDEQFF
NA	TRBJ1-6	NA	TRBV6-5	TGTGCCAGCATGCGCGGCAGGGTAGGCTCACCCCTCCACTTT	CASMRGRVGSPLHF
NA	TRBJ2-7	NA	TRBV5-4	TGTGCCAGCAGCTTGCGGGCAGGGGTCCCCTACGAGCAGTACTTC	CASSLRAGVPYEQYF
NA	TRBJ2-1	NA	TRBV19	TGTGCCAGTAGTATGAGGGCGGGTCACTACAATGAGCAGTTCTTC	CASSMRAGHYNEQFF
NA	TRBJ2-4	NA	TRBV21-1	TGTGCCAGCAGCAACTTTCCGGGACAGAGGTTAGCCAAAAACATTCAGTACTTC	CASSNFPGQRLAKNIQYF
NA	TRBJ2-2	NA	TRBV5-1	TGCGCCAGCACGACCGGGACACAGAACACCGGGGAGCTGTTTTTT	CASTTGTQNTGELFF
NA	TRBJ1-3	NA	TRBV4-1	TGCGCCAGCAGCCACCCCGGACTCGGAAACACCATATATTTT	CASSHPGLGNTIYF
few	TRBJ2-1	NA	TRBV5-1	TGCGCCAGCAGTCGCTTCCAACAAACAACATACAATGAGCAGTTCTTC	CASSRFQQTTYNEQFF
NA	TRBJ2-7	TRBD1	TRBV14	TGTGCCAGCAGCCAAGGAATGGGACAGGGCCATGCCTACGAGCAGTACTTC	CASSQGMGQGHAYEQYF
NA	TRBJ2-2	TRBD2	TRBV29-1	TGCAGCGTGCTAGCGGACCGGAACACCGGGGAGCTGTTTTTT	CSVLADRNTGELFF
few	TRBJ2-7	TRBD1	TRBV3-1/TRBV3-2	TGTGCCAGCAGCCACTGGGACAGTTGGGACGAGCAGTACTTC	CASSHWDSWDEQYF
NA	TRBJ2-1	NA	TRBV6-4	TGTGCCAGCAGGGTTAACAGGCGATCGGTTGGGAATGAGCAGTTCTTC	CASRVNRRSVGNEQFF
once	TRBJ1-2	NA	TRBV3-1/TRBV3-2	TGTGCCAGCAGCCCCATGGTGGGGCAATATGGCTACACCTTC	CASSPMVGQYGYTF
NA	TRBJ1-2	NA	TRBV4-2	TGTGCCAGCAGCCTACGGTTCCGCGAGGGCTACACCTTC	CASSLRFREGYTF
NA	TRBJ2-5	NA	TRBV5-1	TGCGCCAGCAGGATGCAGGGTCAGGGCCAAGAGACCCAGTACTTC	CASRMQGQGQETQYF
NA	TRBJ2-5	TRBD1	TRBV29-1	TGCAGCGTCCGACCAGGACAGGGAGAACAAGAGACCCAGTACTTC	CSVRPGQGEQETQYF
NA	TRBJ1-4	NA	TRBV28	TGTGCCAGCAGATCCACGGACAAGCTGCAGGAAAAACTGTTTTTT	CASRSTDKLQEKLFF
NA	TRBJ2-7	TRBD1	TRBV11-2	TGTGCCAGCAGCTCATACCAGGGGGCCCTTTACGAGCAGTACTTC	CASSSYQGALYEQYF
NA	TRBJ1-2	NA	TRBV19	TGTGCCAGTAGTATCAACGGGAGGGGTACTAACTATGGCTACACCTTC	CASSINGRGTNYGYTF
few	TRBJ1-5	NA	TRBV28	TGTGCCACCACAGTTAGCAATCAGCCCCAGCATTTT	CATTVSNQPQHF
NA	TRBJ2-7	TRBD1	TRBV19	TGTGCCAGTAGTACGGGACAGGGTTCCTACGAGCAGTACTTC	CASSTGQGSYEQYF
NA	TRBJ1-5	TRBD1	TRBV18	TGTGCCAGCTCAGCCGGGACAGGGGGTCATCAGCCCCAGCATTTT	CASSAGTGGHQPQHF
NA	TRBJ1-6	TRBD1	TRBV2	TGTGCCAGTGCTTCGAGGGACAGTAATTCACCCCTCCACTTT	CASASRDSNSPLHF
NA	TRBJ2-7	TRBD1	TRBV19	TGTGCCAGTGCCCCCGGGACAGGGAACTACGAGCAGTACTTC	CASAPGTGNYEQYF